This T cell receptor (beta chain) was retrieved from a study of T cell responses to AZD1222 COVID-19 vaccine. The V gene's germline CDR1 is SGHRS and CDR2 YFSETQ. The CDR3 has 15 residues. V shed 6 bases and J 5 bases; nucleotides not matched to a gene: 13. Assay: immunoSEQ multiplex PCR; the TCRdb copy retains only in-frame clones and omits some. The profile shows more than 85,000 clones, approximately 90% of them singletons. The source was peripheral blood, collected on day 0 of AZD1222 vaccination. The TCR was taken from an adult in good health. The V gene is TRBV5-1, the J gene TRBJ2-5, with 7 bases that match TRBD2. The CDR3 loop is CASNFGGSSIETQYF. CDR3 DNA sequence: TGCGCCAGCAACTTTGGCGGGAGTTCGATCGAGACCCAGTACTTC.